Listed below are T cell receptor beta chains from one sample, sequenced in a study of blood T cell repertoires in COVID-19. Using immunoSEQ multiplex PCR, the repertoire was profiled, and TCRdb retains in-frame clones only, with some absent. Of fewer than 250,000 clones listed, around 87% are singletons. The sample was PBMCs or T cells enriched from blood (not recorded which). These receptor sequences come from a woman aged 40 to 50 in a cohort exposed to, infected with or recovered from COVID-19 (not recorded which). Each CDR3 is given with its conserved first and last residue. D genes are given only for firm matches. Part of the rows lack a size; the others show once, few, many or a class for expanded clones.

d_call	v_call	j_call	clone_size	cdr3_aa	cdr3_nt
-	TRBV10-3	TRBJ2-1	-	CAISGGSDEQFF	TGTGCCATCAGCGGAGGGAGCGATGAGCAGTTCTTC
-	TRBV4-3	TRBJ1-1	-	CASSQDSGVGTEAFF	TGCGCCAGCAGCCAAGATTCGGGTGTTGGCACTGAAGCTTTCTTT
-	TRBV6-6	TRBJ2-3	few	CASSPDSLDTQYF	TGTGCCAGCAGTCCTGACAGCTTAGATACGCAGTATTTT
-	TRBV27	TRBJ2-7	-	CASSIRTGSEQYF	TGTGCCAGCAGTATCAGAACAGGGAGCGAGCAGTACTTC
TRBD1	TRBV25-1	TRBJ1-4	-	CASSDYRDRNEKLFF	TGTGCCAGCAGTGACTACCGGGACAGAAATGAAAAACTGTTTTTT
-	TRBV11-2	TRBJ2-1	few	CASSLALERAEQFF	TGTGCCAGCAGCTTAGCACTAGAGAGGGCTGAGCAGTTCTTC
TRBD1	TRBV6-5	TRBJ2-7	-	CASSSGQGTYEQYF	TGTGCCAGCAGTTCGGGACAGGGGACCTACGAGCAGTACTTC
-	TRBV4-2	TRBJ1-2	-	CASSQEKAGANYGYTF	TGTGCCAGCAGCCAAGAAAAGGCAGGGGCTAACTATGGCTACACCTTC
-	TRBV19	TRBJ1-2	-	CASTGRQDGYTF	TGTGCCAGTACCGGCAGGCAGGATGGCTACACCTTC
-	TRBV2	TRBJ2-2	-	CASKLRTGELFF	TGTGCCAGCAAGTTGCGAACCGGGGAGCTGTTTTTT
TRBD2	TRBV6-5	TRBJ2-2	-	CASSYLGGRSTGELFF	TGTGCCAGCAGTTACCTAGGCGGGAGGAGCACCGGGGAGCTGTTTTTT
TRBD2	TRBV6-8	TRBJ2-1	-	CASRKGLAGIDNEQFF	TGTGCCAGCAGAAAAGGACTAGCGGGGATTGACAATGAGCAGTTCTTC
TRBD1	TRBV28	TRBJ1-2	-	CASSPRQGRGYTF	TGTGCCAGCAGTCCCAGACAGGGACGCGGCTACACCTTC
-	TRBV11-2	TRBJ2-4	once	CASSLGSGKDIQYF	TGTGCCAGCAGCTTAGGGTCAGGGAAGGACATTCAGTACTTC
TRBD2	TRBV4-3	TRBJ2-1	-	CASSQDFLNRASGSYEQFF	TGCGCCAGCAGCCAAGATTTTTTAAATAGGGCTAGCGGGAGCTATGAGCAGTTCTTC
TRBD1	TRBV14	TRBJ1-2	-	CASSETGFNYGYTF	TGTGCCAGCAGCGAGACAGGGTTTAACTATGGCTACACCTTC
-	TRBV9	TRBJ1-4	-	CASNVGGRTNEKLFF	TGTGCCAGCAACGTCGGGGGAAGGACTAATGAAAAACTGTTTTTT
-	TRBV19	TRBJ2-1	-	CASSKSGAKRPNEQFF	TGTGCCAGTTCGAAGTCGGGTGCTAAGCGACCCAATGAGCAGTTCTTC
-	TRBV24-1	TRBJ2-3	-	CATSDRTVNTQYF	TGTGCCACCAGTGATCGGACAGTAAATACGCAGTATTTT
-	TRBV6-5	TRBJ2-2	-	CASSYSRPQGTGELFF	TGTGCCAGCAGTTACTCGAGGCCCCAAGGAACCGGGGAGCTGTTTTTT